The rows below give T cell receptor beta chains drawn from one sample of a study of shared clonotypes between healthy human individuals. TCRdb keeps only in-frame clones here, not all; method: immunoSEQ multiplex PCR. In the table there are under 2,500,000 clones, almost 96% of which are singletons. The sequencing sample was made of naive CD4+ T cells sorted from blood. These receptors were taken from a man younger than 35 in good health. The CDR3 runs from the conserved cysteine through the conserved F or W. A D gene is named only where the DNA matches it firmly. For some rows the clone size is stated as once, few or many, or as a class when expanded; others skip it.

size	V	length	D	J	CDR3	DNA
NA	TRBV18	13	NA	TRBJ1-1	CASSPIPNTEAFF	TGTGCCAGCTCACCCATCCCGAACACTGAAGCTTTCTTT
NA	TRBV5-1	15	TRBD1	TRBJ2-7	CASSADRSLSYEQYF	TGCGCCAGCAGCGCGGACAGGTCCCTCTCCTACGAGCAGTACTTC
NA	TRBV2	14	TRBD1	TRBJ1-4	CASTGQGPNEKLFF	TGTGCCAGCACAGGACAGGGGCCTAATGAAAAACTGTTTTTT
NA	TRBV4-1	16	TRBD2	TRBJ2-5	CASSQREGPAGETQYF	TGCGCCAGCAGCCAGAGAGAGGGACCAGCGGGGGAGACCCAGTACTTC
NA	TRBV5-4	16	TRBD2	TRBJ2-3	CASSLVAGGITDTQYF	TGTGCCAGCAGCTTGGTAGCGGGAGGGATCACAGATACGCAGTATTTT
few	TRBV27	15	TRBD2	TRBJ2-7	CASSLGGRGSYEQYF	TGTGCCAGCAGTTTGGGCGGGAGGGGGTCCTACGAGCAGTACTTC
NA	TRBV7-9	13	NA	TRBJ1-6	CASNRAVNSPLHF	TGTGCCAGCAATCGGGCCGTTAATTCACCCCTCCACTTT
NA	TRBV11-2	16	NA	TRBJ1-2	CASSSLGGSEDYGYTF	TGTGCCAGCAGCTCCCTAGGAGGCAGCGAGGACTATGGCTACACCTTC
NA	TRBV25-1	16	NA	TRBJ1-6	CASSPPGSSYNSPLHF	TGTGCCAGCAGTCCCCCGGGGAGCTCCTATAATTCACCCCTCCACTTT
NA	TRBV6-5	15	TRBD1	TRBJ2-1	CASSYGTGWGNEQFF	TGTGCCAGCAGTTATGGGACAGGGTGGGGCAATGAGCAGTTCTTC
NA	TRBV10-1	14	NA	TRBJ1-4	CASSAGETNEKLFF	TGCGCCAGCAGTGCGGGAGAGACTAATGAAAAACTGTTTTTT
NA	TRBV6-6	15	NA	TRBJ1-5	CASSYSSGNNQPQHF	TGTGCCAGCAGTTACTCGAGCGGTAACAATCAGCCCCAGCATTTT
NA	TRBV19	14	TRBD2	TRBJ2-2	CASHSGLAPGELFF	TGTGCCAGTCACAGTGGACTAGCACCCGGGGAGCTGTTTTTT
NA	TRBV7-2	14	TRBD2	TRBJ2-7	CASSLLAGGPEQYF	TGTGCCAGCAGCTTACTAGCGGGAGGGCCAGAGCAGTACTTC
NA	TRBV6-5	13	TRBD1	TRBJ1-2	CASTRTGGNGYTF	TGTGCCAGCACCAGGACAGGGGGCAATGGCTACACCTTC
NA	TRBV5-1	15	TRBD1	TRBJ1-6	CASSTGQGGNSPLHF	TGCGCCAGCAGCACCGGACAGGGGGGAAATTCACCCCTCCACTTT
NA	TRBV9	13	NA	TRBJ2-5	CASSVNPGETQYF	TGTGCCAGCAGCGTAAACCCCGGGGAGACCCAGTACTTC
NA	TRBV7-9	14	NA	TRBJ1-2	CAIAWQGENYGYTF	TGTGCCATCGCGTGGCAGGGTGAAAACTATGGCTACACCTTC
NA	TRBV25-1	14	NA	TRBJ1-1	CASTGQVVGTEAFF	TGTGCCAGCACGGGGCAGGTAGTCGGCACTGAAGCTTTCTTT
NA	TRBV5-1	16	NA	TRBJ2-5	CASSLGAGAGIETQYF	TGCGCCAGCAGCTTGGGTGCGGGGGCCGGAATCGAGACCCAGTACTTC
NA	TRBV6-1	14	TRBD1	TRBJ1-1	CASSVPGQGLLAFF	TGTGCCAGCAGTGTTCCGGGACAGGGTCTGTTGGCTTTCTTT
NA	TRBV6-6	16	TRBD2	TRBJ2-5	CASSYEGLARQETQYF	TGTGCCAGCAGTTACGAGGGACTAGCGCGCCAAGAGACCCAGTACTTC
NA	TRBV10-3	16	NA	TRBJ2-5	CATLGQKGTPKETQYF	TGTGCCACTCTGGGACAAAAAGGGACCCCCAAAGAGACCCAGTACTTC
once	TRBV5-1	16	NA	TRBJ1-3	CARLHWVRIPGNTIYF	TGCGCCAGATTACACTGGGTCCGGATTCCTGGAAACACCATATATTTT
NA	TRBV14	12	NA	TRBJ1-2	CASSQPDRPYTF	TGTGCCAGCAGCCAACCAGACAGGCCCTACACCTTC
NA	TRBV7-2	17	NA	TRBJ2-7	CASSLRMSSWEAYEQYF	TGTGCCAGCAGCTTACGTATGTCTTCGTGGGAGGCCTACGAGCAGTACTTC
NA	TRBV14	14	NA	TRBJ1-4	CASSPSGPNEKLFF	TGTGCCAGCAGCCCTTCGGGACCTAATGAAAAACTGTTTTTT
NA	TRBV30	13	NA	TRBJ1-1	CAWRGGWDTEAFF	TGTGCCTGGAGGGGAGGGTGGGACACTGAAGCTTTCTTT
once	TRBV2	14	TRBD2	TRBJ2-7	CASSRLAGSYEQYF	TGTGCCAGCAGCCGACTAGCGGGATCCTACGAGCAGTACTTC
NA	TRBV20-1	11	NA	TRBJ1-1	CSASRDPEAFF	TGCAGTGCTAGCAGGGACCCTGAAGCTTTCTTT
NA	TRBV15	18	NA	TRBJ1-5	CATSRGEVRGVSNQPQHF	TGTGCCACCAGCAGGGGAGAGGTAAGGGGAGTTAGCAATCAGCCCCAGCATTTT
NA	TRBV20-1	11	NA	TRBJ2-5	CSATRKETQYF	TGCAGTGCGACACGCAAAGAGACCCAGTACTTC
NA	TRBV6-5	14	NA	TRBJ2-5	CASSWLGSQETQYF	TGTGCCAGCAGTTGGCTAGGAAGCCAAGAGACCCAGTACTTC
once	TRBV6-5	16	TRBD2	TRBJ2-2	CASSSGGAGRTGELFF	TGTGCCAGCAGTTCCGGGGGGGCCGGTCGGACCGGGGAGCTGTTTTTT
once	TRBV5-1	13	NA	TRBJ2-7	CASSIDRSYEQYF	TGCGCCAGCAGCATAGACAGGAGCTACGAGCAGTACTTC
NA	TRBV7-2	15	NA	TRBJ2-7	CASSLNGGIASEQYF	TGTGCCAGCAGCTTAAATGGGGGGATCGCCTCCGAGCAGTACTTC
NA	TRBV6-1	12	NA	TRBJ2-1	CASSDGTEHQFF	TGTGCCAGCAGCGATGGGACCGAGCATCAGTTCTTC
NA	TRBV13	17	NA	TRBJ1-2	CASSPWTSGAPSYGYTF	TGTGCCAGCAGCCCATGGACCTCAGGGGCCCCTAGCTATGGCTACACCTTC
NA	TRBV30	14	NA	TRBJ2-7	CAWSLRRGYYEQYF	TGTGCCTGGAGTTTGCGCAGGGGTTATTACGAGCAGTACTTC
NA	TRBV7-7	14	NA	TRBJ2-2	CASSPGSGAGELFF	TGTGCTAGCAGCCCTGGAAGTGGAGCCGGGGAGCTGTTTTTT
NA	TRBV6-1	13	NA	TRBJ1-2	CASNLDSPRPYTF	TGTGCCAGCAACCTGGACAGCCCCCGGCCCTACACCTTC
NA	TRBV7-9	15	TRBD1	TRBJ1-2	CASSLPTGGPGGYTF	TGTGCCAGCAGCCTACCGACAGGGGGCCCTGGGGGCTACACCTTC
once	TRBV5-6	12	NA	TRBJ2-7	CASSLTGFEQYF	TGTGCCAGCAGCTTGACAGGGTTTGAGCAGTACTTC
NA	TRBV6-1	16	NA	TRBJ2-3	CASSDYGGGSTDTQYF	TGTGCCAGCAGTGATTACGGGGGTGGGAGCACAGATACGCAGTATTTT